This entry is about one T cell receptor beta chain. The CDR3 has 13 residues. V lost 3 bases and J 6 bases, leaving 8 bases between the germline ends. Germline V gives CDR1 LNHNV, CDR2 YYDKDF (reference sequence). This entry comes from a study of T cell responses to AZD1222 COVID-19 vaccine. Assay used: immunoSEQ multiplex PCR; TCRdb lists only in-frame clones, some missing. The sample records 50,000 to 75,000 clones, roughly 87% being singletons. Sequencing used peripheral blood, obtained 28 days after the second AZD1222 dose. The receptor comes from an adult who received the AZD1222 COVID-19 vaccine. The genes are TRBV15 and TRBJ2-2; D possibly corresponds to TRBD1 (6 bases). CDR3 amino acids: CATSRNRAGELFF. The CDR3 nucleotides read TGTGCCACCAGCAGGAACAGGGCCGGGGAGCTGTTTTTT.